This TCR beta chain came from a study of blood T cell repertoires in COVID-19. On the study more broadly: Some COVID-19 samples were acute and others convalescent; all came from the United States, Italy and Spain. In each case, the material was cDNA or gDNA derived from T cells, B-cell-depleted T cells, or PBMCs.

The CDR3 contains 17 residues. V lost 4 bases and J lost 2, with 21 bases in between. Germline V gives CDR1 SGDLS, CDR2 YYNGEE. Methods used by the authors: Cell counts per sample came from amplifying reference gene primers. TCRdb keeps only in-frame clones here, not all; method: immunoSEQ multiplex PCR. The DNA was the basis for D and trimming; V, J and clone size are from that table. Found here are roughly 100,000 clones, approximately 86% of them singletons; the top ten hold 1.5% to 2%. This chain uses TRBV9 with TRBJ1-2; D remains unclear. This clonotype originated in an elderly man with acute or convalescent COVID-19. Sequencing was carried out using peripheral blood. CDR3 residues: CASSRGHQRTSNYGYTF. In DNA, the CDR3 is TGTGCCAGCAGCAGAGGCCATCAGCGGACTAGCAACTATGGCTACACCTTC.